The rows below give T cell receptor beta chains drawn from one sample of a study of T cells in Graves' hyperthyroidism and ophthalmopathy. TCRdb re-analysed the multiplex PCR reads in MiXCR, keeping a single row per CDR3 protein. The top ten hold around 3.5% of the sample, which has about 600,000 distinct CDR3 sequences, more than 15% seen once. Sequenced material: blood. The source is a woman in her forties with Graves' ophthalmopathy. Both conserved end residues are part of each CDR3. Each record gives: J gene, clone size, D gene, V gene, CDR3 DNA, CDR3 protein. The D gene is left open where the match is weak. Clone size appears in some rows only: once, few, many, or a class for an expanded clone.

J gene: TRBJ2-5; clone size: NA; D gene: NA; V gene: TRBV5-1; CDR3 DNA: TGCGCCAGCAGCTTGGACAGGGTCAAAGAGACCCAGTACTTC; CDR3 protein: CASSLDRVKETQYF
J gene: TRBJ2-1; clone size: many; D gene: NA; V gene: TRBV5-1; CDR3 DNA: TGCGCCAGCAGCTTGGGTGGGGGCTCCTACAATGAGCAGTTCTTC; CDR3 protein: CASSLGGGSYNEQFF
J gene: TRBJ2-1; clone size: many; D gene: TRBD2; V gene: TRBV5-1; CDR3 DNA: TGCGCCAGCAGCGCCCCTACTAGCGGGGGCTACAATGAGCAGTTCTTC; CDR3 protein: CASSAPTSGGYNEQFF
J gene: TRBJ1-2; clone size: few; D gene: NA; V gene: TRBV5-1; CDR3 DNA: TGCGCCAGCAGTGGGGTCGGGGGCCTCGCCGGTGTCTACACCTTC; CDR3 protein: CASSGVGGLAGVYTF
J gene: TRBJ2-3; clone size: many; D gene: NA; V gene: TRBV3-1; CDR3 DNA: TGTGCCAGCAGCCAAGATGGAGGAGGTACTACAGATACGCAGTATTTT; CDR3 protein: CASSQDGGGTTDTQYF
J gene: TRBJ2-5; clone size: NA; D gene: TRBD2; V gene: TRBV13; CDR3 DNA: TGTGCCAGCAGCTTAGCTAGCGGGGAACAAGAGACCCAGTACTTC; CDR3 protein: CASSLASGEQETQYF
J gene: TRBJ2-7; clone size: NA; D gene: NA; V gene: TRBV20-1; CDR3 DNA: TGCAGTGCTAGCGGCAGAGCCTACGAGCAGTACTTC; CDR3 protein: CSASGRAYEQYF
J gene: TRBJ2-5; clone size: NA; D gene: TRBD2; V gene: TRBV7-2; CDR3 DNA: TGTGCCAGCAGCTGGGGGGGGGGATCCCAAGAGACCCAGTACTTC; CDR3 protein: CASSWGGGSQETQYF
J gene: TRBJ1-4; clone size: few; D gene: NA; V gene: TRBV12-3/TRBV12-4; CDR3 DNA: TGTGCCAGCAGTTTAGCCAGAGCCGAAAAACTGTTTTTT; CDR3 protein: CASSLARAEKLFF
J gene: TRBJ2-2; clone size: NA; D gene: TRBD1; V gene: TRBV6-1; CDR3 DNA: TGTGCCAGCAGTTCCACTCGTCCGGGACAGGGGGCCGCCGGGGAGCTGTTTTTT; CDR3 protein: CASSSTRPGQGAAGELFF
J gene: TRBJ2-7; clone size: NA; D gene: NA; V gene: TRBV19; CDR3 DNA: TGTGCCAGTAGTATTACCAATGGGGAGCAGTACTTC; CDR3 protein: CASSITNGEQYF
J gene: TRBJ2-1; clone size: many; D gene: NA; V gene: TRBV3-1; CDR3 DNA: TGTGCCAGCAGCCAATCCTCGGAGCAGTTCTTC; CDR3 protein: CASSQSSEQFF
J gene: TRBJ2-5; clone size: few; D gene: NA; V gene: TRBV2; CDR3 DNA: TGTGCCAGCAGGGCGGGACCCTTCACGGGAGAGACCCAGTACTTC; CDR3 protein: CASRAGPFTGETQYF
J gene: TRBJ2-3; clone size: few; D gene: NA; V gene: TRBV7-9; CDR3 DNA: TGTGCCAGCAGCACAACCCAGGGGAGCGGCACAGATACGCAGTATTTT; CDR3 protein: CASSTTQGSGTDTQYF
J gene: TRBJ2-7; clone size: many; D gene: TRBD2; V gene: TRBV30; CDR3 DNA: TGTGCCTCTAGCGGTAGGGCCTACGAGCAGTACTTC; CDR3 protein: CASSGRAYEQYF
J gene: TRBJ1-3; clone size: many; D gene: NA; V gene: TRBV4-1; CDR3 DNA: TGCGCCAGCAGCCCCTCCACTGGAAACACCATATATTTT; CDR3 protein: CASSPSTGNTIYF
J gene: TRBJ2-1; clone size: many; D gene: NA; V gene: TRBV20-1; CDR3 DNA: TGCAGTGCTAGAAAAGCGGGTAACCTCTACAATGAGCAGTTCTTC; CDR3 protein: CSARKAGNLYNEQFF
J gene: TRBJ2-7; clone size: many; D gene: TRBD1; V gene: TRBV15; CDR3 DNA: TGTGCCACCAGCCGAGCAGGGACAGCCTACGAGCAGTACTTC; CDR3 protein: CATSRAGTAYEQYF
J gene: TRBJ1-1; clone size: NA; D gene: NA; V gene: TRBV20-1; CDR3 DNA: TGCAGTGCCCTCGGATCGAACACTGAAGCTTTCTTT; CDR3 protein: CSALGSNTEAFF
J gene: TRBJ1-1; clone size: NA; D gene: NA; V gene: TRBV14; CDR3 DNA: TGTGCCAGCAGCCAAATTACGGAACGGGGATTGACTGAAGCTTTCTTT; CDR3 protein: CASSQITERGLTEAFF
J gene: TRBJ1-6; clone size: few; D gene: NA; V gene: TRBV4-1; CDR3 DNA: TGCGCCAGCAGCCAGGGTTTTGGGGCTTTAAATTCACCCCTCCACTTT; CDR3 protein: CASSQGFGALNSPLHF
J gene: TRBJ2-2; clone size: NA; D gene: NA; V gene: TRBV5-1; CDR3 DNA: TGCGCCAGCAGCTTGGGTACGGGAGTCGTCACCGGGGAGCTGTTTTTT; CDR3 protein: CASSLGTGVVTGELFF
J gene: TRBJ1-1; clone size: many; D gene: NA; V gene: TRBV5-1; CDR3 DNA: TGCGCCAGCAGTCAGGGTTCGGGCACTGAAGCTTTCTTT; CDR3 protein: CASSQGSGTEAFF
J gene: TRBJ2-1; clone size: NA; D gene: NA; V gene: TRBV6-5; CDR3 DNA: TGTGCCAGCAGTTACCCCACAGTCAATGAGCAGTTCTTC; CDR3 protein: CASSYPTVNEQFF
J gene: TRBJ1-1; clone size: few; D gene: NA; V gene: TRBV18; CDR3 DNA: TGTGCCAGCTCACCATTACAGACCCTCGGCGGCACTGAAGCTTTCTTT; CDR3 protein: CASSPLQTLGGTEAFF
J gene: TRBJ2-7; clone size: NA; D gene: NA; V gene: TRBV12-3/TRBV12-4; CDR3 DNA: TGTGCCAGCAGTCGAGTACAGGGAACCTACGAGCAGTACTTC; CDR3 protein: CASSRVQGTYEQYF
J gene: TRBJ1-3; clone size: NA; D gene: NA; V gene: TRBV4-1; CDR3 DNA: TGCGCCAGCAGCCAAGATGACAGCTCTGGAAACACCATATATTTT; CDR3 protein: CASSQDDSSGNTIYF
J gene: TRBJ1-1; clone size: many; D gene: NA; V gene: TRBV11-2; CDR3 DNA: TGTGCCAGCAGCTTACCCGGAGTCCCGAAAGCTTTCTTT; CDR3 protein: CASSLPGVPKAFF
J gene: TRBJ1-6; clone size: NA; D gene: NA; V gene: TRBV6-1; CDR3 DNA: TGTGCCAGCAGTGTGGCGTTGGGAAGCTCCTATAATTCACCCCTCCACTTT; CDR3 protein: CASSVALGSSYNSPLHF
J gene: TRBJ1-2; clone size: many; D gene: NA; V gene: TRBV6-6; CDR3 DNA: TGTGCCAGCAGTTACACAGATCCGGGGGCTCGGGGCTACACCTTC; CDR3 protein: CASSYTDPGARGYTF
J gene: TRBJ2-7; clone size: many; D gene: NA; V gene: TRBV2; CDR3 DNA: TGTGCCAGCAGTGAGATTGACCCCTCCTCCTACGAGCAGTACTTC; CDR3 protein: CASSEIDPSSYEQYF
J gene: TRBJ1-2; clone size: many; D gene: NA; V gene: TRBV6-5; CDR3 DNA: TGTGCCAGCAGTTACCGGGACACCAATAACTATGGCTACACCTTC; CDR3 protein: CASSYRDTNNYGYTF
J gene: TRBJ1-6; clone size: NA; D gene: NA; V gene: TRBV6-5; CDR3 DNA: TGTGCCAGCAGTTACTCGAGGACCCGCGTTCATTCACCCCTCCACTTT; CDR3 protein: CASSYSRTRVHSPLHF
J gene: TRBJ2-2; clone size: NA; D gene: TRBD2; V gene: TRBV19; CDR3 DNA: TGTGCCAGTAGACCGGAGCGGGGGGGAAACACCGGGGAGCTGTTTTTT; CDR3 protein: CASRPERGGNTGELFF
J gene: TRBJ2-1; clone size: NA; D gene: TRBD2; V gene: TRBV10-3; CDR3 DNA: TGTGCCATCAGTGAGTCGTCTAGCGGGAGGGGGAATGAGCAGTTCTTC; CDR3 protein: CAISESSSGRGNEQFF
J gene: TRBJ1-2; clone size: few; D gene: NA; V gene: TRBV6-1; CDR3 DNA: TGTGCCAGCAGTTTTCGGCTGGACTATGGCTACACCTTC; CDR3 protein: CASSFRLDYGYTF
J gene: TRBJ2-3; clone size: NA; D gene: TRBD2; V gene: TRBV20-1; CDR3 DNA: TGCAGTGCTAGGGGGGGTACTAGCGGGGGGGCGAGTGATACGCAGTATTTT; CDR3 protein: CSARGGTSGGASDTQYF
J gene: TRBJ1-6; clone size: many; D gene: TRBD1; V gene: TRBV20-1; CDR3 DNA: TGCAGTGCGAGGCCAGGGGGTGGTTCACCCCTCCACTTT; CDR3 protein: CSARPGGGSPLHF
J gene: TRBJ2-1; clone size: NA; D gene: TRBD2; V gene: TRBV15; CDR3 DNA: TGTGCCACCAGCAGAGTTGGACAGGGGTCGACTAGCGGGGGTTACAATGAGCAGTTCTTC; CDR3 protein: CATSRVGQGSTSGGYNEQFF
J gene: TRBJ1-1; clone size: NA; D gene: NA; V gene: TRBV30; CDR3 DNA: TGTGCCTGGAGACAGGGCGCCGACACTGAAGCTTTCTTT; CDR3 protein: CAWRQGADTEAFF
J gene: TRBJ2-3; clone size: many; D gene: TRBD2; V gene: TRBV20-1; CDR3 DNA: TGCAGTGCCGAGCGGGGAGAGAAAGGCACAGATACGCAGTATTTT; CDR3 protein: CSAERGEKGTDTQYF
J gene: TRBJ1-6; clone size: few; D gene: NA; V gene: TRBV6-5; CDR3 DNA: TGTGCCAGCAGTTACTCGAAGTCGGGTAATTCACCCCTCCACTTT; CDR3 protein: CASSYSKSGNSPLHF
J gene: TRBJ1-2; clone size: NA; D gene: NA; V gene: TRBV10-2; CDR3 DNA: TGCGCCGGCAGTGAGTCTATCGGGGTTAACTATGGCTACACCTTC; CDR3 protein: CAGSESIGVNYGYTF
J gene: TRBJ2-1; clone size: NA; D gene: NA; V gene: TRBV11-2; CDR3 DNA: TGTGCCAGCAGCTTAAGGCGAGGGTCTGATGAGCAGTTCTTC; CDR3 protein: CASSLRRGSDEQFF
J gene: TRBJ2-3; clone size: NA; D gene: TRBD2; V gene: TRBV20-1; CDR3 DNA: TGCAGTGCTAGAGACCCTAGCGGGACAGATACGCAGTATTTT; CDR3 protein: CSARDPSGTDTQYF
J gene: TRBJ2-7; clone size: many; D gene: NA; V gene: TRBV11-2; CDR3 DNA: TGTGCCAGCAGCCCCAACCGGGGGAGCTACGAGCAGTACTTC; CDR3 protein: CASSPNRGSYEQYF
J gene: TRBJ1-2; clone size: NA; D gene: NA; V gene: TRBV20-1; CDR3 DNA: TGCAGTGCTAGAGATCGCGGGGGCAGCGGCTACACCTTC; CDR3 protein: CSARDRGGSGYTF
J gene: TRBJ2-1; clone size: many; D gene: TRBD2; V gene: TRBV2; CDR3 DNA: TGTGCCAGCAGTGAACTAGCGGGGGGATACAATGAGCAGTTCTTC; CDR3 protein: CASSELAGGYNEQFF
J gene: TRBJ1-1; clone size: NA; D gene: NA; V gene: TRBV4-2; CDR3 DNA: TGTGCCAGCAGCCAAGATACGTTGGGGGCTGAAGCTTTCTTT; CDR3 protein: CASSQDTLGAEAFF
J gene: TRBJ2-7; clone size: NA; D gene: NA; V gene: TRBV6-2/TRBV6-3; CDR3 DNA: TGTGCCAGCAGTCTCGCCGGGACTCCCGCCTACGAGCAGTACTTC; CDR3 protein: CASSLAGTPAYEQYF
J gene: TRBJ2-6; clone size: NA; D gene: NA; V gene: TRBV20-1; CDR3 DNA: TGCAGTGCTAGAAGCTCAAGCTCTGGGGCCAACGTCCTGACTTTC; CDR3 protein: CSARSSSSGANVLTF
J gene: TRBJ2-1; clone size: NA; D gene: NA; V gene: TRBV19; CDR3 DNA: TGTGCCAGTACCCTGGTGGGCGGCAGCTCCTACAATGAGCGGTTCTTC; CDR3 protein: CASTLVGGSSYNERFF
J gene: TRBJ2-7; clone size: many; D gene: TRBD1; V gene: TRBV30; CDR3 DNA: TGTGCCTGGAGTGCCGCAGGGGGTTCCTACGAGCAGTACTTC; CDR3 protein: CAWSAAGGSYEQYF
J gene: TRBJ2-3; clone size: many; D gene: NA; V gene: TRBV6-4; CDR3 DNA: TGTGCCAGCAGTAAAACGGCTAGCACAGATACGCAGTATTTT; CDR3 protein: CASSKTASTDTQYF
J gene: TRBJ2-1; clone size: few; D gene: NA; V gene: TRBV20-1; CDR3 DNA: TGCAGTGAGACAGGGAGGATCCCGGGTGAGCAGTTCTTC; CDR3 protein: CSETGRIPGEQFF